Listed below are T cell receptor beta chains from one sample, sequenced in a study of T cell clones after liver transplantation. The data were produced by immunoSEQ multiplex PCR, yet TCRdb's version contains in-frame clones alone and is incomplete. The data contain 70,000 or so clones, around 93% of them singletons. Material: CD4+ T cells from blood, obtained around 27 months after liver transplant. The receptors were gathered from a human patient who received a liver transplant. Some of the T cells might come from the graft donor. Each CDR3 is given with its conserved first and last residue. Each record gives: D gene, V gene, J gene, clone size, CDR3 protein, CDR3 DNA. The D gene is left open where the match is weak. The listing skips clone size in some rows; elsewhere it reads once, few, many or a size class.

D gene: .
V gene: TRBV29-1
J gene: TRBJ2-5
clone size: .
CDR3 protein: CSVGRQASETQYF
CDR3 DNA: TGCAGCGTTGGGAGACAGGCCAGCGAGACCCAGTACTTC

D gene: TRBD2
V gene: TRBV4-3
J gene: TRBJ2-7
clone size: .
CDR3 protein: CASSQDSSSGSYEQYF
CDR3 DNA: TGCGCCAGCAGCCAAGACTCTTCTAGCGGGTCCTACGAGCAGTACTTC

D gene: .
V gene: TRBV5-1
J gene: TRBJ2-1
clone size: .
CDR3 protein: CASSLTVSSYNEQFF
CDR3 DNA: TGCGCCAGCAGCTTGACAGTTAGCTCCTACAATGAGCAGTTCTTC

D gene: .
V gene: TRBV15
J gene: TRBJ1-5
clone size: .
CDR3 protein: CATSRDGQGGQPQHF
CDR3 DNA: TGTGCCACCAGCAGAGACGGGCAGGGCGGGCAGCCCCAGCATTTT

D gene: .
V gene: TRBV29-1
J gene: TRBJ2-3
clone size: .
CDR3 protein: CSVVTGSTDTQYF
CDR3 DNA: TGCAGCGTTGTTACGGGGAGCACAGATACGCAGTATTTT

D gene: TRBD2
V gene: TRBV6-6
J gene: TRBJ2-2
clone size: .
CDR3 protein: CASTAGRAFGELFF
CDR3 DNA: TGTGCCAGCACCGCGGGGAGGGCCTTTGGGGAGCTGTTTTTT

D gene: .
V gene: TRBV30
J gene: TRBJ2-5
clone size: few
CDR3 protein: CAWSRSLGETQYF
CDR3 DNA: TGTGCCTGGAGTAGGAGTCTTGGAGAGACCCAGTACTTC

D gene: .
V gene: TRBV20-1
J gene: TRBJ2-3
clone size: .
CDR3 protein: CSARDEPLVYF
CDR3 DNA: TGCAGTGCTAGAGATGAGCCTCTTGTGTATTTT

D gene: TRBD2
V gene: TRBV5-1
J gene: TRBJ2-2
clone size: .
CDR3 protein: CASSLDGRAGTGELFF
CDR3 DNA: TGCGCCAGCAGCTTGGACGGGAGGGCAGGGACCGGGGAGCTGTTTTTT

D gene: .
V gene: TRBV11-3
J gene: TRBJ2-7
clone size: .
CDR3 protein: CASSLVFEDHEQYF
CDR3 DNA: TGTGCCAGCAGCTTAGTATTTGAGGACCACGAGCAGTACTTC

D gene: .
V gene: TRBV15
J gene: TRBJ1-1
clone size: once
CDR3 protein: CATSHSMNTEAFF
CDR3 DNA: TGTGCCACCAGCCACAGTATGAACACTGAAGCTTTCTTT

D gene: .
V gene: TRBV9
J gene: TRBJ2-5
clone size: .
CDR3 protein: CASSVNAGTGETQYF
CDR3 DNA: TGTGCCAGCAGCGTCAATGCGGGGACGGGGGAGACCCAGTACTTC

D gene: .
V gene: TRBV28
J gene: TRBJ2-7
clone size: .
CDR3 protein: CASSPPGSYEQYF
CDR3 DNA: TGTGCCAGCAGCCCTCCCGGCTCCTACGAGCAGTACTTC

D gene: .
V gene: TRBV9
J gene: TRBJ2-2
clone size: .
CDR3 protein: CASSLAGRTGELFF
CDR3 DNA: TGTGCCAGCAGCCTCGCTGGGCGTACCGGGGAGCTGTTTTTT

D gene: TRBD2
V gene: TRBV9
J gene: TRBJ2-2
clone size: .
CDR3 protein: CASSVEAGLGVAGELFF
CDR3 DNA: TGTGCCAGCAGCGTAGAAGCGGGGTTGGGGGTTGCCGGGGAGCTGTTTTTT

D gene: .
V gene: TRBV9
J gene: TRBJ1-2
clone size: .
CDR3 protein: CASSTHRSGYTF
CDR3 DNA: TGTGCCAGCAGCACCCACAGGTCGGGCTACACCTTC

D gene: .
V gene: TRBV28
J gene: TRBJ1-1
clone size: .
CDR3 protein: CASYIRQRTEAFF
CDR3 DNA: TGTGCCAGCTATATCAGACAGCGCACTGAAGCTTTCTTT

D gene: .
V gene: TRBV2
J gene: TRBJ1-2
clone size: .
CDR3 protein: CASSVSGTDLNYGYTF
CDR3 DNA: TGTGCCAGCAGTGTGTCGGGGACGGACCTGAACTATGGCTACACCTTC

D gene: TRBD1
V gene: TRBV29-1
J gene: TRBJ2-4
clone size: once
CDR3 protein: CSVKGQGAGNIQYF
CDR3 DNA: TGCAGCGTGAAGGGACAGGGGGCAGGGAACATTCAGTACTTC

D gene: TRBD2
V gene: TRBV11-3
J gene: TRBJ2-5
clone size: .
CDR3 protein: CASSRPTSGRETQYF
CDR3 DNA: TGTGCCAGCAGCCGTCCGACTAGCGGGAGGGAGACCCAGTACTTC

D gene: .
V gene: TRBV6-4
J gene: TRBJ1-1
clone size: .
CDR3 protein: CASSVTVQTEAFF
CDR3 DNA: TGTGCCAGCAGTGTTACAGTGCAGACTGAAGCTTTCTTT